This T cell receptor beta chain was profiled in a study of blood T cell repertoires in COVID-19. The table came from immunoSEQ multiplex PCR; TCRdb's copy has only in-frame clones and leaves some out. The sample lists about 90,000 clones, roughly 90% occurring once. V lost 5 bases and J lost 3, with 19 bases in between. The CDR3 totals 17 residues. Per germline, CDR1 MNHNY and CDR2 SVGAGI (reference sequence). The J gene is TRBJ2-2, the V gene TRBV6-6, with a tentative D call TRBD1 (5 bases). The clonotype was recovered from a man in his fifties or sixties with COVID-19, enrolled during active disease. The material sequenced was peripheral blood. The DNA for the CDR3 is TGTGCCAGCAGTCCATATGGCTCAGGGTTGGACACCGGGGAGCTGTTTTTT. Translated: CASSPYGSGLDTGELFF.